Here is one T cell receptor beta chain with its context. Antigen specificity is unknown. Original handling: Junction-only immunoSEQ data arrived without quality scores, meaning filtering differed. The table came from immunoSEQ multiplex PCR; TCRdb's copy has only in-frame clones and leaves some out. That table is the source of V, J and clone size, and D and trimming were worked out from the DNA. The sample has approximately 2,200,000 clones, approximately 94% seen once. It was CD45RO-negative cells, positively selected for CCR7, that made up naive CD8 cells, with terminally differentiated effector memory CD45RA+ cells excluded. This record comes from a study of shared clonotypes between healthy human individuals. Whole-study results and caveats: The study generally estimated greater richness for naive than memory subsets.

The CDR3 spans 16 residues. Germline values: CDR1 MGHRA, CDR2 YSYEKL. Trimming stripped 2 bases from V and 1 base from J, with 14 bases between. The sequenced sample was naive CD8+ T cells from PBMCs. This TCR came from a man aged 18 to 29 in good health. Some clones in this sample may be carry-over from other donors' samples. The J gene is TRBJ2-5, the V gene TRBV4-1; a weak D match, TRBD1 (7 bases). CDR3 sequence (DNA): TGCGCCAGCAGCCAAAGGGGGACAGCGGGCCAAGAGACCCAGTACTTC. Its translation is CASSQRGTAGQETQYF.